This T cell receptor (beta chain) is from a study of identical twins. TCRdb passed the 5' RACE reads through MiXCR, listing each CDR3 protein once. The data show around 510,000 distinct CDR3 sequences, about 13% seen once. On this clonotype: Its antigen is unknown.

This CDR3 region has 12 residues. In germline, CDR1 is DFQATT, CDR2 SNEGSKA (reference sequence). Trimming removed 3 bases at V and 8 bases at J, with 11 bases between. General study points: Researchers reported excess low generation probability among twin-shared out-of-frame alpha sequences.

This sample was also put to use in a study of yellow fever vaccine responses in identical twins.

This chain links TRBV20-1 with TRBJ2-1, with D uncertain. The sequenced material came from CD4+ T cells sorted from blood. This sequence was found in a woman aged 18-35 years in good health. The CDR3 DNA reads TGCAGTGCTAGTAGGAAGTCGCATGAGCAGTTCTTC. Translated: CSASRKSHEQFF.